These T cell receptor beta chains were read from a single sample in a study of blood T cell repertoires in COVID-19. TCRdb's copy holds only in-frame clones and misses some; the assay was immunoSEQ multiplex PCR. The profile shows 400,000 or so clones, around 91% of them singletons. Sequenced material: peripheral blood. The receptors were gathered from a woman in her thirties or forties with COVID-19, enrolled during active disease. The conserved cysteine and the conserved F or W are not part of the CDR3 here.

V gene,CDR3 protein
TRBV29-1,SVEGDRGLNTEAF
TRBV5-6,ASSFGTGDRSTEAF
TRBV10-3,ATKGLAGWNEQF
TRBV4-3,ASSQDRPSGILF
TRBV27,ASSPTGSSYEQY
TRBV28,ASSLPEGSSPLH
TRBV19,ASSMRGNSGLMNTEAF
TRBV5-4,ASSSARDYNEQF
TRBV6-5,ASTQDQGNQPQH
TRBV7-2,ASSLVGGRAGTGELF
TRBV5-1,ASSADSANTEAF
TRBV13,ASSFGPDKAF
TRBV29-1,SVEDQDRNYGYT
TRBV5-1,ASEGDTDTQY
TRBV4-1,ASSQVPGLATSTDTQY
TRBV18,ASSLQDPGNTGELF
TRBV5-1,ASSLEGGAIGPQH
TRBV30,AWSPPRGNSYNSPLH
TRBV4-3,ASSQERQAIINNSPLH